This T cell receptor (beta chain) was documented in a study of shared clonotypes between healthy human individuals. TCRdb's table, derived via immunoSEQ multiplex PCR, lists solely in-frame clones and lacks some. This sample yields about 2.4 million clones, of which roughly 92% are seen a single time; over 0.12% belongs to the top ten. The clonotype was recovered from a man in his late teens or twenties in good health. The specimen sequenced was naive CD4+ T cells sorted from blood. Stated subset: CD45RA+ positively selected.

CDR3 region: CASSAWTGEGEQYF. The DNA of the CDR3 is TGTGCCAGCAGCGCTTGGACAGGGGAAGGCGAGCAGTACTTC. This chain uses TRBV9 with TRBJ2-7; 9 positions agree with TRBD1. Looked up from germline, CDR1 is SGDLS and CDR2 is YYNGEE. V lost 3 bases and J lost 6; bases outside the gene matches: 7. The CDR3 extends over 14 amino acids.